The 6 T cell receptor beta chains below all came from one sample that was sequenced in a study of yellow fever vaccine responses in identical twins (dated by TCRdb to the late 2010s). Library preparation used RT-PCR. The instrument given in TCRdb is Illumina HiSeq 2500. TCRdb reworked the public reads: Q25 trimming with fastp, MiXCR clone assembly, productive beta chains retained. Rows merge per CDR3 protein into single entries with the most common DNA and genes. The sample table records over 15,000 distinct CDR3 sequences; approximately 63% of these occur just once. The ten most abundant clones make up roughly 8% of the sample. The input for sequencing was T cells from blood (PBMCs), unsorted or a sorted subset (not recorded which), taken before or after yellow fever vaccination (not recorded which). These receptors all stem from a woman between 18 and 29 years old who received the yellow fever vaccine. Donor details come from another sample of the same person, matched by shared clones.

This clonotype was seen a handful of times. The rearrangement uses TRBV11-1 and TRBJ2-3; D gene uncertain. The length of the CDR3 is 11 residues. V lost 5 bases and J lost 2, with 2 bases in between. Germline loops: CDR1 SGHAT, CDR2 FQDESV (reference sequence). The CDR3 sequence is CASSLTDTQYF. CDR3 bases: TGTGCCAGCAGCCTCACAGATACGCAGTATTTT.

The chain joins TRBV5-1 to TRBJ2-5, with TRBD2 as a possible D gene (5 bases). Trimming pared 0 bases from V and 4 bases from J, leaving 10 bases between. CDR3 size: 14 residues. Germline CDR1 SGHRS, CDR2 YFSETQ. The DNA for the CDR3 is TGCGCCAGCAGCTTGGTCACTAGTATAGAGACCCAGTACTTC. Translated: CASSLVTSIETQYF.

This clonotype appeared a few times. The V gene is TRBV13, the J gene TRBJ2-7; 9 bases match TRBD1. The CDR3 runs 15 residues. Looked up from germline, CDR1 is PRHDT and CDR2 is FYEKMQ (reference sequence). The J segment lost 1 base and the V segment lost 5 bases, leaving 6 bases of the junction unmatched. CDR3 protein: CASSVTGTGSYEQYF. CDR3 nucleotide sequence: TGTGCCAGCAGCGTAACCGGGACAGGGTCCTACGAGCAGTACTTC.

V gene TRBV2 combines with J gene TRBJ2-1, with a possible D match to TRBD2 (6 bases). Per the germline V gene, CDR1 is SNHLY and CDR2 is FYNNEI. The CDR3 extends over 12 amino acids. V gave up 4 bases and J gave up 10 bases, with 11 bases separating them. The CDR3 here is CASSAWDSEQFF. In nucleotides, the CDR3 is TGTGCCAGCAGTGCCTGGGACTCCGAGCAGTTCTTC.

V gene TRBV11-2 combines with J gene TRBJ2-7, with D unresolved. The CDR3 contains 13 residues. V was trimmed by 2 bases and J by 5 bases, leaving 10 bases between them. The germline V gene has CDR1 SGHAT and CDR2 FQNNGV. The CDR3 reads CASSLRSKNEQYF. The CDR3, as DNA: TGTGCCAGCAGCTTACGGTCTAAGAACGAGCAGTACTTC.

The chain carries TRBV7-3 and TRBJ2-3; D gene unclear. CDR1 and CDR2 from the germline V gene are SGHTA and FQGTGA. The CDR3 is made up of 12 amino acids. V was trimmed by 0 bases and J by 6 bases, leaving 4 bases between them. CDR3 sequence: CASSLTYDTQYF. CDR3 nucleotide sequence: TGTGCCAGCAGCTTAACGTATGATACGCAGTATTTT.